One sample yielded the 31 T cell receptor beta chains listed below, sequenced in a study of OX40 agonist ivuxolimab in advanced cancers. This table comes from immunoSEQ multiplex PCR, and its TCRdb copy is limited to in-frame clones, with some not included. In the table there are about 99,000 clones, around 94% of which are singletons. Sequenced here: CD4+ or CD8+ T cells sorted from blood, sampled in a trial of the OX40 agonist ivuxolimab. Receptors were obtained from an adult with an advanced solid tumor such as melanoma, head and neck, liver or kidney cancer.

The chain recombines TRBV9 with TRBJ2-1; D may be TRBD2 (5 bases). CDR3 length equals 12 residues. Trimming took off 3 bases at V and 6 bases at J, with 7 bases between the two ends. Per germline, CDR1 SGDLS and CDR2 YYNGEE. The CDR3 spells CASSGTSNEQFF. DNA for the CDR3: TGTGCCAGCAGCGGCACTAGCAATGAGCAGTTCTTC.

This clone appeared a single time. The chain links TRBV10-3 to TRBJ1-4, with D possibly TRBD1 on 6 matching bases. The CDR3 is 14 amino acids. Germline CDR1 reads ENHRY; CDR2 reads SYGVKD. The V end lost 0 bases, the J end lost 8 bases, and 10 bases lay between the germline ends. The CDR3 sequence: CAISESARGEKLFF. The CDR3 DNA sequence: TGTGCCATCAGTGAGTCGGCAAGGGGGGAAAAACTGTTTTTT.

V is TRBV15 and J is TRBJ2-1; no clear D. The V and J ends lost 7 bases and 4 bases respectively, with 17 bases between them. This CDR3 region has 15 residues. The V gene's germline CDR1 is LNHNV and CDR2 YYDKDF (reference sequence). Here the CDR3 reads CATTLGVAGYNEQFF. The CDR3 DNA sequence: TGTGCCACCACCCTAGGCGTGGCTGGTTACAATGAGCAGTTCTTC.

The V gene is TRBV28, the J gene TRBJ2-1; D may be TRBD1 or TRBD2 (6 bases each). V was clipped by 2 bases and J by 0 bases, with 17 bases between them. CDR1 is MDHEN, CDR2 SYDVKM, per germline. The CDR3 has 18 amino acids. This chain's CDR3 is CASSLGGRRGDSYNEQFF. The CDR3 bases are TGTGCCAGCAGTTTAGGGGGGCGAAGGGGAGACTCCTACAATGAGCAGTTCTTC.

The V call is TRBV25-1, the J call TRBJ2-3, with 10 bases matching TRBD1. The germline gives CDR1 MGHDK, CDR2 SYGVNS. This CDR3 has 15 amino acids. V was pared by 10 bases and J by 0 bases, with 7 bases of the junction left unmatched. Written as DNA, the CDR3 is TGTGCCACCTCCGGGACAGGGGTCAGCACAGATACGCAGTATTTT. It translates to CATSGTGVSTDTQYF.

This chain connects TRBV6-6 to TRBJ2-2; D unresolved. The germline gives CDR1 MNHNY, CDR2 SVGAGI (reference sequence). V lost 2 bases to trimming and J lost 2 bases, with 9 bases between them. The CDR3 spans 15 residues. CDR3 DNA: TGTGCCAGCAGTTACGAGCCGATAAACACCGGGGAGCTGTTTTTT. Translating gives CASSYEPINTGELFF.

J is TRBJ2-1 and V is TRBV2; the match to TRBD2 covers 11 bases. This CDR3 comprises 15 residues. Looked up from germline, CDR1 is SNHLY and CDR2 is FYNNEI. V lost 6 bases and J lost 2; bases outside the gene matches: 3. Here the CDR3 reads CASRRLAGPYNEQFF. CDR3 bases: TGTGCCAGCAGGCGACTAGCGGGGCCCTACAATGAGCAGTTCTTC.

The gene calls are TRBV6-1 and TRBJ2-7; TRBD1 agrees at 8 bases. This CDR3 has 13 residues. Germline V lookup: CDR1 MNHNS, CDR2 SASEGT. Losses at the gene ends were 7 bases for V and 2 bases for J; bases not matched to a gene: 4. The CDR3, as DNA: TGTGCCAGCATCCCGGGACAGGCCTACGAGCAGTACTTC. Amino acid sequence: CASIPGQAYEQYF.

The CDR3 DNA is TGTGCCAGCAGCCTCCGCGGGGCCGGGAACTATGGCTACACCTTC. Amino acid sequence: CASSLRGAGNYGYTF. The rearrangement joins TRBV7-2 to TRBJ1-2, with a tentative D call TRBD1 (5 bases). Trimming shortened V by 5 bases and J by 2 bases, and 15 bases separated the two germline ends. This CDR3 spans 15 amino acids. Germline values: CDR1 SGHTA, CDR2 FQGNSA.

This chain uses TRBV9 with TRBJ2-5, with 9 bases fitting TRBD1. CDR1 SGDLS and CDR2 YYNGEE come from the germline V gene. The CDR3 totals 14 residues. Losses at the gene ends were 7 bases for V and 4 bases for J; bases not matched to a gene: 8. DNA of the CDR3: TGTGCCAGCTCGAAGGACAGGGGTGGAGAGACCCAGTACTTC. Translation: CASSKDRGGETQYF.

V usage is TRBV6-1 and J usage is TRBJ1-2, with unresolved D. The germline CDR1 and CDR2 sequences are MNHNS and SASEGT. The CDR3 spans 13 residues. Trimming left V 6 bases short and J 2 bases short, with 10 bases between. CDR3 in amino acids: CASRGWGNYGYTF. DNA for the CDR3: TGTGCCAGCAGGGGGTGGGGAAACTATGGCTACACCTTC.

The chain joins TRBV18 to TRBJ2-7; 10 nucleotides agree with TRBD1. The CDR3 is 13 amino acids. In germline, CDR1 is KGHSH, CDR2 LQKENI. V gave up 4 bases and J gave up 6 bases; unmatched junction bases: 3. The CDR3 DNA reads as TGTGCCAGCTCACTAGGGGACAGGGGCGAGCAGTACTTC. Protein product: CASSLGDRGEQYF.

The chain couples TRBV9 to TRBJ2-1, with D unresolved. CDR1 is SGDLS, CDR2 YYNGEE, per germline. The length of the CDR3 is 15 residues. Deletions cut 2 bases from V and 0 bases from J, with 9 bases between. The CDR3 sequence is CASSVGRRSYNEQFF. The CDR3 DNA sequence: TGTGCCAGCAGCGTCGGGCGACGCTCCTACAATGAGCAGTTCTTC.

This chain connects TRBV28 to TRBJ1-1; 8 bases agree with TRBD1. Trimming cost V 5 bases and J 1 base; bases outside gene matches: 3. This CDR3 spans 14 amino acids. From germline, CDR1 is MDHEN and CDR2 SYDVKM. Written as DNA, the CDR3 is TGTGCCAGCAGTCTGGGACAGGCGAACACTGAAGCTTTCTTT. This sequence encodes CASSLGQANTEAFF.

This clone was counted a single time. The rearrangement links TRBV7-9 to TRBJ2-7; either TRBD1 or TRBD2 may fit D (5 bases each). CDR1 SEHNR and CDR2 FQNEAQ come from the germline V gene (reference sequence). This CDR3 spans 15 amino acids. V gave up 2 bases and J gave up 0 bases, with 11 bases separating them. The CDR3 coding sequence is TGTGCCAGCAGCTTATTTGGGACCAGCTCCTACGAGCAGTACTTC. It codes for CASSLFGTSSYEQYF.

This clone appeared a few times. The identical CDR3 is also encoded by other nucleotide sequences in the sample. J is TRBJ2-7 and V is TRBV9; perhaps TRBD2 as D (6 bases). Trimming took off 0 bases at V and 0 bases at J, with 13 bases between the two ends. This CDR3 contains 16 residues. Germline V gene lookup returns CDR1 SGDLS and CDR2 YYNGEE. CDR3 DNA: TGTGCCAGCAGCGTAGGGGGAGGCCTAAGCTCCTACGAGCAGTACTTC. Encoded protein: CASSVGGGLSSYEQYF.

This chain joins TRBV4-3 and TRBJ2-7; possibly TRBD2 for D (7 bases). The CDR3 sequence is 15 residues long. Germline V CDR1 and CDR2: LGHNA, YSLEER. V was shortened by 6 bases and J by 0 bases, with 15 bases between the two germline ends. CDR3 coding DNA: TGCGCCAGCAGGAAAACGGCGGGGGCCTCCTACGAGCAGTACTTC. Translation gives CASRKTAGASYEQYF.

CDR3: CASSEQGSDTEAFF. CDR3 sequence (DNA): TGTGCCAGCAGTGAACAGGGTTCGGACACTGAAGCTTTCTTT. J is TRBJ1-1 and V is TRBV28; a weak D match, TRBD1 (6 bases). Trimming removed 5 bases at V and 3 bases at J, with 13 bases between. Germline CDR1 and CDR2: MDHEN and SYDVKM. This CDR3 has 14 residues.

This clone has only one observation. In nucleotides, the CDR3 is TGTGCCAGCAGGGCGGCGGGGAACTCCTACGAGCAGTACTTC. Protein: CASRAAGNSYEQYF. The chain couples TRBV7-2 to TRBJ2-7; D might be TRBD2 (6 bases). The CDR3 has 14 residues. Trimming shortened V by 6 bases and J by 0 bases, and 12 bases separated the two germline ends. CDR1 and CDR2 from the germline V gene are SGHTA and FQGNSA.

The V call is TRBV5-1, the J call TRBJ1-3, with 7 bases aligning to TRBD1. Germline V lookup: CDR1 SGHRS, CDR2 YFSETQ. Trimming cost V 4 bases and J 0 bases; bases outside gene matches: 10. This CDR3 region has 17 residues. CDR3 DNA: TGCGCCAGCAGCCCGGTGGGGACAGCGAACTCTGGAAACACCATATATTTT. Encoded protein: CASSPVGTANSGNTIYF.

The rearrangement joins TRBV19 to TRBJ1-2, with D perhaps TRBD1 (5 bases). Trimming left V 7 bases short and J 5 bases short, with 17 bases between. This CDR3 region has 14 residues. Germline V gene lookup returns CDR1 LNHDA and CDR2 SQIVND (reference sequence). The CDR3 here is CASTHPGGVYGYTF. The CDR3 nucleotides are TGTGCCAGTACTCACCCTGGAGGGGTATATGGCTACACCTTC.

The chain recombines TRBV9 with TRBJ2-7; 9 nucleotides agree with TRBD1. In germline, CDR1 is SGDLS, CDR2 YYNGEE. The CDR3 loop spans 16 amino acids. The trim removed 0 bases at V and 3 bases at J, leaving 7 bases unmatched. The CDR3: CASSVGVPGQGYEQYF. CDR3 in DNA: TGTGCCAGCAGCGTAGGGGTACCGGGACAGGGCTACGAGCAGTACTTC.

The CDR3 nucleotides are TGCGCCAGCAGCCAAGAGGAGTACCAAGAGACCCAGTACTTC. It codes for CASSQEEYQETQYF. The chain links TRBV4-1 to TRBJ2-5, with D unclear. V lost 0 bases to trimming and J lost 0 bases, with 5 bases between them. The CDR3 totals 14 residues. Germline-derived CDR1 and CDR2 are MGHRA and YSYEKL.

The chain couples TRBV10-2 to TRBJ1-6; D might be TRBD1 (5 bases). The CDR3 has 14 amino acids. The germline CDR1 and CDR2 sequences are WSHSY and SAAADI. Trimming shortened V by 1 base and J by 8 bases, and 9 bases separated the two germline ends. The chain's CDR3 is CASSEYGGDSPLHF. The CDR3 DNA follows: TGCGCCAGCAGTGAGTATGGGGGGGATTCACCCCTCCACTTT.

This chain joins TRBV10-2 and TRBJ1-5; no firm D call. CDR3 length: 14 amino acids. The V and J ends lost 3 bases and 0 bases respectively, with 6 bases between them. The germline V gene has CDR1 WSHSY and CDR2 SAAADI. CDR3 in amino acids: CASSDRNSNQPQHF. The CDR3 DNA is TGCGCCAGCAGTGACCGGAATAGCAATCAGCCCCAGCATTTT.

This clone was seen just once. The V and J genes are TRBV10-3 and TRBJ2-7; TRBD1 or TRBD2 may be the D gene (6 bases each). The CDR3 has 14 amino acids. V was pared by 3 bases and J by 7 bases, with 16 bases between. Germline V gives CDR1 ENHRY, CDR2 SYGVKD. This chain's CDR3 is CAISEMGGHREQYF. The CDR3 nucleotides read TGTGCCATCAGTGAAATGGGGGGCCATAGGGAGCAGTACTTC.

The rearrangement joins TRBV19 to TRBJ2-1; the match to TRBD1 covers 9 bases. The trim removed 3 bases at V and 6 bases at J, leaving 9 bases unmatched. This CDR3 is built from 16 residues. Germline-derived CDR1 and CDR2 are LNHDA and SQIVND (reference sequence). CDR3 bases: TGTGCCAGTAGTATGGGGGTGGGACAGGGCGTCAATGAGCAGTTCTTC. Protein product: CASSMGVGQGVNEQFF.

J is TRBJ2-7 and V is TRBV6-6; possibly TRBD2 for D (5 bases). V was trimmed by 6 bases and J by 4 bases, leaving 16 bases between them. CDR3 size: 14 residues. Germline assignment: CDR1 MNHNY and CDR2 SVGAGI (reference sequence). CDR3 in amino acids: CASRGEVGSYEQYF. CDR3 nucleotides: TGTGCCAGCAGGGGAGAGGTTGGGTCGTACGAGCAGTACTTC.

The J gene is TRBJ2-4, the V gene TRBV23-1, with unresolved D. TRBV23-1 is an ORF for which the function is uncertain. The CDR3 spans 15 residues. V lost 7 bases to trimming and J lost 4 bases, with 17 bases between them. The CDR3 reads CASIYRRASKNIQYF. The CDR3 region has the DNA TGCGCCAGCATATACAGACGGGCATCAAAAAACATTCAGTACTTC.

The CDR3 reads CATRLYNEQFF. CDR3 coding DNA: TGTGCCACCCGCCTATACAATGAGCAGTTCTTC. V gene TRBV19 combines with J gene TRBJ2-1; D unresolved. Germline V CDR1 and CDR2: LNHDA, SQIVND (reference sequence). This CDR3 is built from 11 residues. The V gene lost 10 bases and the J gene lost 4 bases, with 8 bases spanning the gap.

J is TRBJ2-1 and V is TRBV5-1, with 11 bases lining up with TRBD2. CDR3 length: 15 residues. CDR1 is SGHRS, CDR2 YFSETQ, per germline. After removal of 5 bases from V and 5 bases from J, the junction contained 6 bases not matched to a gene. The CDR3 bases are TGCGCCAGCAGATTAACTAGCGGGAGCAACAATGAGCAGTTCTTC. It specifies CASRLTSGSNNEQFF.